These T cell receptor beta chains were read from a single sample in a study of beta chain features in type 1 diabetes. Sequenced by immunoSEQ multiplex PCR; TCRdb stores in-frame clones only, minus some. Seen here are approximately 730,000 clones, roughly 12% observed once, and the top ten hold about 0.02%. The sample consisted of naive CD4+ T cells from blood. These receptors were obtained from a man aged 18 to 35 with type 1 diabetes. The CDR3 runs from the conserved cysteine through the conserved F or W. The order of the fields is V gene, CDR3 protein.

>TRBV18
CASRWEINQPQHF
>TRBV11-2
CASSLDYSPLHF
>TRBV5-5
CASSLAGNSYEQYF
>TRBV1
CTSNPSGTGIYEQYF
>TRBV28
CASSSGTGSTEAFF
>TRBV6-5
CASSRLGANTEAFF
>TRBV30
CAWSEAGDSPLHF
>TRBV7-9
CASSLGASNQPQHF
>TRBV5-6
CASSLLFGTPYNEQFF
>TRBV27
CASSMRNEQFF
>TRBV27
CASSLEGWDSPLHF
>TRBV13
CASSRVHSGTRYEQYF
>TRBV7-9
CASSRPGQRYEQYF
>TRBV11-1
CASSLESSGGSPLHF
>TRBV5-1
CASSLGQGSYNEQFF
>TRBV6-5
CASTEDQQPLHF
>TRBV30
CAWSVQGGRLFF
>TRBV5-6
CASQTRRSYNEQFF
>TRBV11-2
CASSFPGLAGGRAYNEQFF
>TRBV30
CAWSVVRRLSYEQYF
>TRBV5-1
CASSFTANTEAFF
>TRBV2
CASRRGTGQPQHF
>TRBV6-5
CASSPGQIYGYTF
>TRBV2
CATLTSGGGEQYF
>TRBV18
CASSPPQGALVHGYTF
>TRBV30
CAWSNQYEQYF
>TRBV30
CVWGTDTQYF
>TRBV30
CAWSTGGTGELFF
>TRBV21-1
CASSLVQGNTEAFF
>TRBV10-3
CAISYGQLGTGELFF
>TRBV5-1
CASSPLAYSTDTQYF
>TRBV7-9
CASSLTGVREQFF
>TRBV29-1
CSVEGPTGGYGYTF
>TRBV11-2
CASRGGTSQETQYF
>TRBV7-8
CASKGAFGEQYF